This record covers a single T cell receptor (beta chain). This clone occurred a few times. Its recognized antigen is unknown. Base qualities are not provided; no much larger clone lies one nucleotide away. There are 14 amino acids in the CDR3, from cysteine to phenylalanine inclusive. Only the CDR3 DNA is retained, 42 bases long and in frame from the first base. After removal of 4 bases from V and 7 bases from J, the junction retains 11 bases not matched to a gene. CDR1 is given as SGHRS and CDR2 as YFSETQ, both from the germline V gene. In total, approximately 690 healthy bone marrow donors made up the cohort. At the time of sampling, all cohort members were nominally healthy, though unrecorded immune exposures were likely present. The donor tested CMV seropositive and was one of the 289 seropositive cohort members. A peripheral blood sample was provided by each donor, and peripheral blood mononuclear cells were used for TCR beta sequencing. The Qiagen DNeasy Blood Extraction Kit was used to extract genomic DNA from the blood cell samples.

This sample stems from a study of cytomegalovirus exposure and HLA in healthy donors (dated by TCRdb to about 2017). In the study overall: An earlier analysis of approximately 640 of the donors reported 250 to 300 Gb of sequence data and 120 million or so unique TCR beta sequences from around 200 million T cells. Around 300 gigabases of sequencing data and tens of millions of unique TCR sequences were included in an early release covering roughly 600 HLA-typed donors. The genetic ancestry cluster associated with self-reported Caucasian donors included approximately 85% of the roughly 400 genotyped donors. The study aimed to test whether cataloging public T cell receptors could reveal signatures of past pathogen exposure. The study profiled the T cell repertoires of more than 500 subjects by immunosequencing and related them to cytomegalovirus serostatus. Along with the roughly 700-subject first cohort, a separate validation cohort of around 120 different subjects was used. To predict cytomegalovirus infection status, the study brought together high-throughput TCR immunosequencing, statistical association of individual TCRs with disease status, and machine learning. A later analysis re-analyzed previously published TCR beta repertoires from 550 to 700 donors and added high-resolution HLA genotyping to study TCR occurrence patterns. The later analysis used no new phenotypic data to find candidate immune exposures, relying instead on TCR beta sequences and their occurrence across donors. An earlier analysis of several hundred of the donors applied high-throughput TCR beta sequencing to assess whether each TCR beta V gene segment acted as functional or pseudogenic. Donor age, sex, ethnicity and CMV serostatus were compiled alongside the repertoire data. A later genetic analysis took genome-wide SNP genotypes for about 60% of the roughly 670 donors and used that subset as a discovery cohort. All discovery cohort repertoires had been generated on a single sequencing platform. HLA typing covered class I and class II loci at four-digit resolution. The number of typed donors differed by locus: roughly 620-630 for A, B, C, DRB1 and DQB1; some 540 for DQA1; approximately 610 for DPA1; and some 430 for DPB1. About five DR-DQ haplotypes were treated as single units for association and clustering because of strong linkage in the cohort. Across about 380 genotyped donors of the cohort, an average of roughly 200,000 unique TCR beta nucleotide sequences per donor were sequenced, and 15% to 20% of those sequences were non-productive.

Overall study results and their limits: Correlated functional status among segregating V segments might reflect linkage disequilibrium, but an unknown experimental factor could not be ruled out. In a later analysis, the rate of TCR association differed among HLA loci, with DRB1 alleles having the most associated TCRs and HLA-C alleles having the fewest. Fewer than 20 rarely observed V segments, including chromosome 9 orphons, were excluded from the earlier analysis of about 500 of the donors because counts were too low. The study gave a list of about 170 TCR beta chains associated with cytomegalovirus. Because the 87-base-pair reads could not distinguish some IMGT-functional V segments, including TRBV6-2 and TRBV6-3, those segments were excluded. This cohort had only TCR beta chains sequenced, and the lack of alpha or paired-chain data limited which features could be detected. A later analysis found that most CMV-associated TCR beta chains appeared HLA-restricted, with HLA associations seemingly driven largely by CMV exposure. A further reported finding was that TCR beta sequences accurately predicted the HLA-A and HLA-B alleles for most subjects in the first cohort. A cluster of highly shared sequence variants was judged likely to represent a technical artifact of the sequencing pipeline. In vitro tests confirmed that a few of the cytomegalovirus-associated TCR beta chains recognize cytomegalovirus antigens. Across donors, most TCR sequences were observed very rarely, whereas some public TCRs were present in many individuals. In an earlier analysis of about 540 of the donors, most TCR beta V segments were observed in productive rearrangements about 87% or about 30% of the time, broadly matching IMGT annotations. The presence/absence analyses assumed that sequencing depth was roughly uniform across donors, and that assumption may not be true. Because HLA typing was missing for some donors at each locus, association tests included only the typed subset. A later genetic analysis associated a missense DCLRE1C variant with V-gene and J-gene trimming of TCR beta chains, and an independent cohort replicated the association. The only immune exposure information available for the cohort was CMV serostatus. The classifier was reported to diagnose cytomegalovirus status with high specificity and sensitivity in both the original cohort and the validation cohort. According to a later analysis, parvovirus B19, influenza, CMV and Epstein-Barr virus appeared linked to several top co-occurrence clusters. In a later analysis, HLA-associated TCR beta chains showed more clonal expansion and lower generation probabilities than non-associated chains that were equally common. In a later genetic analysis, fewer N-insertions in productive TCRs were reported among donors in an Asian-associated ancestry cluster than the roughly 700-donor mean. It was suggested by the authors that the approach could potentially be generalized to other disease states and immunological phenotypes. At a false discovery rate of 0.05, a later analysis linked 15,000 to 20,000 TCR beta sequences to specific HLA alleles. When HLA alleles, especially DR and DQ, strongly co-occurred, TCR associations were difficult to assign to individual alleles.

The library was obtained by the immunoSEQ multiplex PCR assay. A mixture of 60 forward primers for TCR Vbeta segments and 13 reverse primers for TCR Jbeta segments was used in the multiplex PCR. A multiplex PCR assay on genomic DNA amplified the CDR3 region of rearranged TCR beta genes. Amplified TCR beta libraries were sequenced as 87-base-pair reads on the Illumina HiSeq System. The authors processed their data as follows. Across the 500 to 750 repertoires, a later analysis counted some 81 million unique TCR beta chains, 9 million to 14 million of which were shared by at least two donors. A nearest-neighbor algorithm error-corrected the raw reads and collapsed the reads into unique sequences, merging closely related sequences to remove PCR and sequencing errors. Alignment of CDR3 sequences to IMGT reference sequences was used to assign V, D and J gene segments. For a sequence to be retained, a match of at least six nucleotides was required to both a V gene segment and a J gene segment. Rearrangements were called productive when the CDR3 lacked stop codons and stayed in frame with V and J; all others were non-productive. Following IMGT convention, CDR3 was defined as the stretch from the second conserved V-encoded cysteine to the conserved J-encoded phenylalanine. The earlier analysis of around 640 of the donors excluded sequences that lacked an unambiguous match to a single V gene segment. An earlier analysis of about 600 of the donors called V segments functional above 56.7% productive rearrangements and segregating when the between-donor standard deviation exceeded 5%. To diagnose cytomegalovirus status from the catalog of TCR beta chain sequences, a statistical classification framework was built. In a later analysis, V and J genes were assigned by comparing TCR nucleotide sequences against IMGT/GENE-DB human TR gene sequences. The TCRdist pipeline was used in a later analysis to assign CDR3 sequences and most-parsimonious VDJ recombination scenarios. A later analysis defined each TCR beta chain by its CDR3 amino acid sequence plus V-gene family, and excluded reads lacking a unique V-gene family. To address suspected cross-contamination and a sequencing artifact, a later analysis removed roughly 640 highly shared, low-generation-probability nucleotide sequences. In a later analysis, a clonal expansion index was calculated for each public chain from normalized within-repertoire ranks of inferred template counts. In a later analysis, generation probabilities were computed with a VDJ recombination model fitted to out-of-frame rearrangements, and the resulting probabilities were checked against IGoR. Hypergeometric tests were used in a later analysis to score TCR-TCR, TCR-HLA and TCR-CMV co-occurrence, with a repertoire-size bias correction applied to the TCR pairs. To estimate false discovery rates, a later analysis permuted the HLA or CMV assignments 20 times. In a later analysis, co-occurring TCRs were grouped using DBSCAN, and TCRdist sequence similarity was added for clustering within HLA-allele-positive subsets. Repertoires with fewer than 30,000 or more than 120,000 public chains were left out of co-occurrence clustering, as were five repertoires with anomalous nucleotide sharing. TCRdb took over this immuneACCESS table, retaining in-frame rearrangements with V and J assigned. Such tables are incomplete; in checked studies, under half of the missing clones stem from an unresolved V gene, and the remainder is unexplained. The V and J calls and the clone size are those of that table, but D and trimming were determined from the DNA. The table for this sample lists approximately 190,000 clones; around 70% of them were counted only once. Of the sample, 2% to 3% falls within the top ten clones.

The TCR was taken from a man aged 35-49 years in good health and CMV-seropositive. Sequenced input: PBMCs. The chain is assembled from TRBV5-1 and TRBJ2-7, with 7 bases matching TRBD1. The CDR3 protein is CASSHRQGSREQYF. The bases read TGCGCCAGCAGCCATAGACAGGGCTCGCGGGAGCAGTACTTC. When the CDR3 is completed using the reference TRBV5-1 and TRBJ2-7 genes on either side, the full variable domain is KAGVTQTPRYLIKTRGQQVTLSCSPISGHRSVSWYQQTPGQGLQFLFEYFSETQRNKGNFPGRFSGRQFSNSRSEMNVSTLELGDSALYLCASSHRQGSREQYFGPGTRLTVT.